A single sample gave rise to the 17 T cell receptor beta chains below, sequenced in a study of T cells in Graves' hyperthyroidism and ophthalmopathy. Authors of the study amplified TCR beta CDR3 regions from RNA transcripts. The primer set for the first-round RT-PCR of the TCR CDR3 was HTBI. TCRdb redid the calling of the multiplex PCR reads with MiXCR, one entry per CDR3 protein. The sample consists of some 400,000 distinct CDR3 sequences, around 14% of them appearing once. Source material: blood. The source is an older woman with Graves' hyperthyroidism.

The table lists this clonotype with many counts. The chain uses TRBV10-3 and TRBJ1-2, with TRBD1 identical over 8 bases. Germline V lookup: CDR1 ENHRY, CDR2 SYGVKD. This CDR3 region has 13 residues. The V and J ends lost 6 bases and 7 bases, in that order; junction bases with no gene match: 7. The CDR3 is CAISQDGQGGYTF. The CDR3 nucleotides are TGTGCCATCAGCCAGGACGGACAGGGTGGCTACACCTTC.

This clonotype has at least ten counts. The genes are TRBV5-5 and TRBJ2-3; tentative D call: TRBD2 (7 bases). Looked up from germline, CDR1 is SGHKS and CDR2 is YYEKEE (reference sequence). V lost 2 bases, J lost 2 bases, and 12 bases lay in between. The CDR3 length is 15 residues. The CDR3, as DNA: TGTGCCAGCAGCTTACGGGGGGCTGTCACAGATACGCAGTATTTT. Translated: CASSLRGAVTDTQYF.

This chain connects TRBV12-3 or TRBV12-4 to TRBJ1-2, with 10 bases matching TRBD1. The CDR3 totals 18 residues. Unmatched junction bases numbered 19, after V lost 8 bases and J lost 4 bases. The CDR3 here is CASSTTEGQGTLSYGYTF. In DNA, the CDR3 is TGTGCCAGCTCTACCACGGAGGGACAGGGGACGCTTAGCTATGGCTACACCTTC.

Many counts were recorded for this clonotype. The chain uses TRBV3-1 and TRBJ2-4; a possible D gene is TRBD1 (5 bases). Per germline, CDR1 LGHDT and CDR2 YNNKEL (reference sequence). The CDR3 covers 15 residues. V was clipped by 5 bases and J by 0 bases, with 11 bases between them. The CDR3 reads CASSGPGIAKNIQYF. In nucleotides, the CDR3 is TGTGCCAGCAGCGGACCAGGGATAGCCAAAAACATTCAGTACTTC.

At least ten counts were recorded for this clonotype. The chain carries TRBV10-3 and TRBJ1-2, with D maybe TRBD1 (5 bases). The CDR3 runs to 16 residues. Trimming removed 4 bases from V and 1 base from J, with 16 bases in between. Germline loops: CDR1 ENHRY, CDR2 SYGVKD. In DNA form, the CDR3 reads TGTGCCATCAGTGTATCTGTGGGGGATCATAACTATGGCTACACCTTC. Its translation: CAISVSVGDHNYGYTF.

There are many counts of this clonotype. The chain uses TRBV2 and TRBJ2-7, with 7 bases fitting TRBD2. Per the germline V gene, CDR1 is SNHLY and CDR2 is FYNNEI. CDR3 size: 15 residues. V lost 7 bases and J lost 0; bases outside the gene matches: 9. The CDR3 spells CASMQGSSGSYEQYF. CDR3 nucleotides: TGTGCCAGCATGCAGGGTTCTAGCGGCTCCTACGAGCAGTACTTC.

The chain employs TRBV19 and TRBJ1-2; a possible D gene is TRBD1 (5 bases). The CDR3 has 13 residues. Germline V lookup: CDR1 LNHDA, CDR2 SQIVND (reference sequence). V dropped 1 base and J dropped 6 bases, with 9 bases sitting between them. CDR3 amino acids: CASSIASGDGYTF. The DNA for the CDR3 is TGTGCCAGTAGTATAGCTTCGGGGGATGGCTACACCTTC.

The chain is built from TRBV25-1 and TRBJ1-2; D may be TRBD1 (6 bases). Trimming removed 3 bases at V and 4 bases at J, with 15 bases between. Germline V gene lookup returns CDR1 MGHDK and CDR2 SYGVNS. This CDR3 has 15 amino acids. The CDR3, as DNA: TGTGCCAGCAGTGATGGCGGGACAAATTTCTATGGCTACACCTTC. Encoded protein: CASSDGGTNFYGYTF.

This clonotype was picked up many times. This chain links TRBV12-5 with TRBJ2-7; tentative D call: TRBD2 (6 bases). The CDR3 loop spans 14 amino acids. The germline V and J ends were trimmed by 5 bases and 0 bases, with 11 bases remaining between them. Germline V gene lookup returns CDR1 LGHNT and CDR2 FRNRAP. The CDR3 protein is CASGADYNSYEQYF. DNA of the CDR3: TGTGCTAGTGGTGCGGACTACAACTCCTACGAGCAGTACTTC.

The chain couples TRBV20-1 to TRBJ2-7; TRBD2 agrees at 14 bases. Trimming removed 5 bases from V and 1 base from J; junction bases left unmatched: 7. CDR3 size: 16 residues. Looked up from germline, CDR1 is DFQATT and CDR2 is SNEGSKA (reference sequence). CDR3 loop: CSASGTSGRRSYEQYF. The CDR3 DNA reads TGCAGTGCTTCCGGGACTAGCGGGAGAAGGTCCTACGAGCAGTACTTC.

This clonotype has at least ten counts. The chain joins TRBV11-2 to TRBJ1-6; tentatively, D is TRBD1 (5 bases). The CDR3 consists of 15 residues. Trimming took 6 bases from V and 9 from J, leaving 18 bases between them. Germline-derived CDR1 and CDR2 are SGHAT and FQNNGV. CDR3 sequence (DNA): TGTGCCAGCAGTTCAACCGGGACTGTAGGTTCACCCCTCCACTTT. Protein product: CASSSTGTVGSPLHF.

To note about this clonotype: This may be a read error, as it is one base from a much larger clone. The V call is TRBV29-1, the J call TRBJ2-2; the match to TRBD1 covers 9 bases. The CDR3 is made up of 14 amino acids. CDR1 and CDR2 (germline): SQVTM, ANQGSEA. The CDR3 DNA reads TGCAGCGTTGTTACAGGGGGCAAGGACGGGGAGCTGCTTTTT. Encoded protein: CSVVTGGKDGELLF.

There are many counts of this clonotype. The gene calls are TRBV28 and TRBJ2-6, with a weak D call TRBD1 (6 bases). The CDR3 sequence is 15 residues long. The ends were cut back, 1 base at V and 2 bases at J, with 6 bases in the middle. The germline gives CDR1 MDHEN, CDR2 SYDVKM. The CDR3 DNA reads as TGTGCCAGCAGTTTATCAGGGGCTGGGGCCAACGTCCTGACTTTC. Protein product: CASSLSGAGANVLTF.

This clonotype has a handful of counts. The chain is built from TRBV7-9 and TRBJ2-2; D is unclear. V lost 5 bases to trimming and J lost 3 bases, with 19 bases between them. The CDR3 extends over 17 amino acids. The germline V gene has CDR1 SEHNR and CDR2 FQNEAQ (reference sequence). The CDR3 region has the DNA TGTGCCAGCAGCCCCCGACCGTCGGTCCGATACACCGGGGAGCTGTTTTTT. As protein: CASSPRPSVRYTGELFF.

This clonotype was seen more than once but under ten times. At one of its ends the junction is not consistent with the germline gene, which may arise from a read error. CDR3 bases: TGTGCCAGCTCACCACCGTGGGATGGAGAAGAGCAATTCTTC. Translated: CASSPPWDGEEQFF. This rearrangement joins TRBV18 to TRBJ2-1; D is uncertain. The CDR3 totals 14 residues. Germline assignment: CDR1 KGHSH and CDR2 LQKENI.

This clonotype appeared many times. The chain employs TRBV7-2 and TRBJ1-5; D gene ambiguous. With 5 bases removed from V and 6 bases from J, the gap between germline ends came to 11 bases. The germline CDR1 and CDR2 sequences are SGHTA and FQGNSA. CDR3 size: 13 residues. CDR3 in DNA: TGTGCCAGCAGCCCCTGGCGGGGTCAGCCCCAGCATTTT. It codes for CASSPWRGQPQHF.

At least ten counts were recorded for this clonotype. The rearrangement uses TRBV5-1 and TRBJ1-4; 8 bases map to TRBD1. The CDR3 extends over 16 amino acids. V was clipped by 0 bases and J by 7 bases; unmatched bases: 8. Per germline, CDR1 SGHRS and CDR2 YFSETQ. The CDR3 coding sequence is TGCGCCAGCAGCTTGGAAACCGGGACAGGCACTGAAAAACTGTTTTTT. Protein: CASSLETGTGTEKLFF.